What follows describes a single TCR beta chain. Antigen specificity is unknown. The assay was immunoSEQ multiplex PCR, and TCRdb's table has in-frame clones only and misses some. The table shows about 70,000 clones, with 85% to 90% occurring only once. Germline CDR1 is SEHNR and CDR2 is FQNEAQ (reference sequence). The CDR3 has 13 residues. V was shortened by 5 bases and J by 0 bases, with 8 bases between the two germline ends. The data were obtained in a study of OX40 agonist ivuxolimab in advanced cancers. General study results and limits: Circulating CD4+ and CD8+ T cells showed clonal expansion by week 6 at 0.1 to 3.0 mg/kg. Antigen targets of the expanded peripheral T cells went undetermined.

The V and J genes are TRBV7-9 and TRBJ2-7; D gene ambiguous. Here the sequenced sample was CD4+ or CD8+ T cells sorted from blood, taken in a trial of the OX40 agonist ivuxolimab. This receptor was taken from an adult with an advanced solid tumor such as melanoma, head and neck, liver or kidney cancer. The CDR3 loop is CASSGEFSYEQYF. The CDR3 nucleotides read TGTGCCAGCAGCGGAGAATTCTCCTACGAGCAGTACTTC.